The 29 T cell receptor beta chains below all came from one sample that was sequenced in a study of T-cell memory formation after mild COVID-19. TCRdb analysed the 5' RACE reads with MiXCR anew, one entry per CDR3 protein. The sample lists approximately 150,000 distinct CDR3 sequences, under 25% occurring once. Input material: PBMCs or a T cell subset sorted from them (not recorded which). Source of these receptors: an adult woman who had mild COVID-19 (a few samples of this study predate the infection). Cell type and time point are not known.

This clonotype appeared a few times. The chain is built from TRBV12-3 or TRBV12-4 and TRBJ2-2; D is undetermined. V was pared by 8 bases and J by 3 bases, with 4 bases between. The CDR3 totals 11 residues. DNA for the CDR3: TGTGCCAGCTTCTACACCGGGGAGCTGTTTTTT. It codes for CASFYTGELFF.

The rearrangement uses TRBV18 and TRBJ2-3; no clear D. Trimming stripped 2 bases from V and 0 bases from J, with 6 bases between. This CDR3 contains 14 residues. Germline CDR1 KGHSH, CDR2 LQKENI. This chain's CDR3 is CASSPDLSTDTQYF. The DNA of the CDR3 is TGTGCCAGCTCACCAGATCTTAGCACAGATACGCAGTATTTT.

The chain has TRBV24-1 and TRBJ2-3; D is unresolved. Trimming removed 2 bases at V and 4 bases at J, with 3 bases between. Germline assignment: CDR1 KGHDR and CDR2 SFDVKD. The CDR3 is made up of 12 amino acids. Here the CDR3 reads CATSDYSDTQYF. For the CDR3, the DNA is TGTGCCACCAGTGATTACTCAGATACGCAGTATTTT.

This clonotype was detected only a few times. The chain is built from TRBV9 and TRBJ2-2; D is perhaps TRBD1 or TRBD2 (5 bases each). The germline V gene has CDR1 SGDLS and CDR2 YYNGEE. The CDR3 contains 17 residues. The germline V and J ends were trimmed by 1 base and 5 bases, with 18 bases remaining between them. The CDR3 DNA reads TGTGCCAGCAGCGTACATCCGGGACCACACGGGACCGGGGAGCTGTTTTTT. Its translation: CASSVHPGPHGTGELFF.

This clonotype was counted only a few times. Here the CDR3 reads CASSEDGSGSPLHF. CDR3 nucleotide sequence: TGTGCCAGCAGTGAAGACGGGTCAGGTTCACCCCTCCACTTT. The chain couples TRBV2 to TRBJ1-6, with no clear D. V dropped 1 base and J dropped 9 bases, with 10 bases sitting between them. Germline values: CDR1 SNHLY, CDR2 FYNNEI. The CDR3 covers 14 residues.

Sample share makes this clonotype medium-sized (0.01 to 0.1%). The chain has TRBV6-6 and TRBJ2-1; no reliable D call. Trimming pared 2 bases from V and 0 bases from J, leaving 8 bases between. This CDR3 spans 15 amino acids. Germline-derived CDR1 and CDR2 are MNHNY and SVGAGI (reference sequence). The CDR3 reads CASSYEASSYNEQFF. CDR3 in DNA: TGTGCCAGCAGTTACGAGGCGAGCTCCTACAATGAGCAGTTCTTC.

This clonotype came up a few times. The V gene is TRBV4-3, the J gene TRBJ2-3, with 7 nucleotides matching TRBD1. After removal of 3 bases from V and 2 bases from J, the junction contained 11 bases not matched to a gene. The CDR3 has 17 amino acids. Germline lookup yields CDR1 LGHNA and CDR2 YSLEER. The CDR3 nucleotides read TGCGCCAGCAGCCACGCACTACAGGGGAAGTACACAGATACGCAGTATTTT. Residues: CASSHALQGKYTDTQYF.

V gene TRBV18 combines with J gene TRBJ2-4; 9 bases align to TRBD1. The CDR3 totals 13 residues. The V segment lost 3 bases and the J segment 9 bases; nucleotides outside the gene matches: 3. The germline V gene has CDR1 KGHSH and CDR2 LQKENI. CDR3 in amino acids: CASSPDRGGIQYF. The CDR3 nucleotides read TGTGCCAGCTCACCGGACAGGGGCGGCATTCAGTACTTC.

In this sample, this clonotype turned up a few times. In DNA form, the CDR3 reads TGTGCCAGCAGAGACAGGGGATTGTATAATTCACCCCTCCACTTT. It codes for CASRDRGLYNSPLHF. The rearrangement uses TRBV25-1 and TRBJ1-6, with TRBD1 matching over 8 bases. V was pared by 6 bases and J by 4 bases, with 5 bases of the junction left unmatched. The CDR3 totals 15 residues. Germline loops: CDR1 MGHDK, CDR2 SYGVNS.

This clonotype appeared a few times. DNA of the CDR3: TGTGCCAGCAGCGGTCGGGGACCTAAAGAGACCCAGTACTTC. As protein: CASSGRGPKETQYF. The rearrangement joins TRBV7-9 to TRBJ2-5; D may be TRBD1 or TRBD2 (5 bases each). CDR1 and CDR2 (germline): SEHNR, FQNEAQ (reference sequence). With 5 bases removed from V and 3 bases from J, the gap between germline ends came to 13 bases. CDR3 length equals 14 residues.

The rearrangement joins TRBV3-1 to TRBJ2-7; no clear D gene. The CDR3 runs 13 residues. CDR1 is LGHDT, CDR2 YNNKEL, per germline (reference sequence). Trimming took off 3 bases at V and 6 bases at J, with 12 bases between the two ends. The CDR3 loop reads CASSQSDTGEQYF. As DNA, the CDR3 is TGTGCCAGCAGCCAGAGCGACACGGGCGAGCAGTACTTC.

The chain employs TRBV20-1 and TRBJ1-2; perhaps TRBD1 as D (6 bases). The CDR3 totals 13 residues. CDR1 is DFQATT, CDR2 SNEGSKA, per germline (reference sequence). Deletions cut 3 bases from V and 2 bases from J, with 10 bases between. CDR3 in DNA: TGCAGTGCTAGGGATGACAGGAACTATGGCTACACCTTC. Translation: CSARDDRNYGYTF.

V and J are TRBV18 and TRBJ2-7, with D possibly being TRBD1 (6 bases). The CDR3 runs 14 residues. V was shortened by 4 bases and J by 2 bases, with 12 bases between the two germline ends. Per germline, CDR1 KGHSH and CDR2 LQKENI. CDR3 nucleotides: TGTGCCAGCTCACAGACGGACAGAACCTACGAGCAGTACTTC. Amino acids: CASSQTDRTYEQYF.

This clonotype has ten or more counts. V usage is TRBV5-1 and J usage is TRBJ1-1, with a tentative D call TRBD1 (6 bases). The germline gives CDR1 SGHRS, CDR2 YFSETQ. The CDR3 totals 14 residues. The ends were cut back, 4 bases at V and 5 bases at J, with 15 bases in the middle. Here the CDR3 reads CASSSTGRGTEAFF. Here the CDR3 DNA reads TGCGCCAGCAGCAGTACAGGGAGGGGAACTGAAGCTTTCTTT.

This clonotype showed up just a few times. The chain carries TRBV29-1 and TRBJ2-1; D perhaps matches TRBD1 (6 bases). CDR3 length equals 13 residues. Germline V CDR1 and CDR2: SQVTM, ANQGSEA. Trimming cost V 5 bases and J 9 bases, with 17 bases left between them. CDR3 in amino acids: CSVKTTGPPEQFF. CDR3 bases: TGCAGCGTTAAGACAACAGGGCCCCCTGAGCAGTTCTTC.

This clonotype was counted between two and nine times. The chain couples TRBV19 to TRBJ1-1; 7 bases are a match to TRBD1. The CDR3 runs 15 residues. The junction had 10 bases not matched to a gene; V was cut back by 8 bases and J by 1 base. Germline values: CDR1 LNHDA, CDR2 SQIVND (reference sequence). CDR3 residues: CASCTMDRPNTEAFF. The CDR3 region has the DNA TGTGCCAGTTGCACTATGGACAGGCCGAACACTGAAGCTTTCTTT.

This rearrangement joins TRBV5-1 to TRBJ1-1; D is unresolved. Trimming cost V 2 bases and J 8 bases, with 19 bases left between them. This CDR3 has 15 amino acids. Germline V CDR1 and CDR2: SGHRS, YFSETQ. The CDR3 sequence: CASSFDGSGVREAFF. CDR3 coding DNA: TGCGCCAGCAGCTTCGATGGGTCAGGCGTTAGGGAAGCTTTCTTT.

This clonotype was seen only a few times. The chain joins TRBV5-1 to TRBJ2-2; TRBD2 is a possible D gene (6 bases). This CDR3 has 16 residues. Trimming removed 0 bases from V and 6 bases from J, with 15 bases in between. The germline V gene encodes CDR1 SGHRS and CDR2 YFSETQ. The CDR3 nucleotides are TGCGCCAGCAGCTTGGAAGCAGGGAGGATCGCCGGGGAGCTGTTTTTT. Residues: CASSLEAGRIAGELFF.

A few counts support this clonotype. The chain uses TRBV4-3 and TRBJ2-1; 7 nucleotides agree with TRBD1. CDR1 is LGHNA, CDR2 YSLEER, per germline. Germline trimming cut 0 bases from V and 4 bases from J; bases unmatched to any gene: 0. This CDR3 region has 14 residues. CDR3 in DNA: TGCGCCAGCAGCCAAGAGACAGGGTACAATGAGCAGTTCTTC. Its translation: CASSQETGYNEQFF.

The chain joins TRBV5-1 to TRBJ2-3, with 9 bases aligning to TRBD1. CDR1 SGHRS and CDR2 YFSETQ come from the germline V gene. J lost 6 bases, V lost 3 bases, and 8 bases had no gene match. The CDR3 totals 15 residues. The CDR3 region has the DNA TGCGCCAGCAGCTCTTTGGGACAGGGCCAGGATACGCAGTATTTT. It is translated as CASSSLGQGQDTQYF.

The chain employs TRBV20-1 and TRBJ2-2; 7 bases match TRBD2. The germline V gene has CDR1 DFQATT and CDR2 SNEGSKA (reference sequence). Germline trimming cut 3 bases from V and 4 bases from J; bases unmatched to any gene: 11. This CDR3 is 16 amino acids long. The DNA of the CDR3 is TGCAGTGCTAGCCGTGGGTCGGGGGGACCCACCGGGGAGCTGTTTTTT. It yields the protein CSASRGSGGPTGELFF.

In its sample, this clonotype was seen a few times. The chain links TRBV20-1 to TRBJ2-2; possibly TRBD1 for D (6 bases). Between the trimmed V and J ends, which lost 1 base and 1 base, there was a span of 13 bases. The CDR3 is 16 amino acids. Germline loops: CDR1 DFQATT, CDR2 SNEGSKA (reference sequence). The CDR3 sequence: CSARVSGAMNTGELFF. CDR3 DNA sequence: TGCAGTGCTAGAGTTTCAGGGGCTATGAACACCGGGGAGCTGTTTTTT.

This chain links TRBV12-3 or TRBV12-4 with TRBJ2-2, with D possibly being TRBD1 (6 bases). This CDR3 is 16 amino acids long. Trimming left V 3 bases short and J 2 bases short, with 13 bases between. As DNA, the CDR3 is TGTGCCAGCAGTTTTTCAGGGGCAGATAACACCGGGGAGCTGTTTTTT. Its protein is CASSFSGADNTGELFF.

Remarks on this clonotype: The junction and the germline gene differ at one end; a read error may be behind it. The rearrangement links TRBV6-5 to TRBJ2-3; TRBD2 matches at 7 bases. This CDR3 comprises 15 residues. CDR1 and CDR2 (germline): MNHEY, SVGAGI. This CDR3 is CASSPRAGETDMQYF. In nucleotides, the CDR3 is TGTGCCAGCAGTCCGCGTGCGGGGGAGACAGATATGCAGTATTTT.

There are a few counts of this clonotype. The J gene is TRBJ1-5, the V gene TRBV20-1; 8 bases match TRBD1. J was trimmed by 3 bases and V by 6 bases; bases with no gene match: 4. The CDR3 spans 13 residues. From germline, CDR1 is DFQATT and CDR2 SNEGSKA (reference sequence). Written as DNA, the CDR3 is TGCAGTGCCGGGACAGGATACAATCAGCCCCAGCATTTT. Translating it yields CSAGTGYNQPQHF.

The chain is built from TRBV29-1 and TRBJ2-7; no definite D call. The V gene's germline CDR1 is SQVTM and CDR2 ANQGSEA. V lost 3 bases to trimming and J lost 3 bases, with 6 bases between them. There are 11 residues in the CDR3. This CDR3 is CSVESFYEQYF. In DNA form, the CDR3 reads TGCAGCGTTGAGTCTTTCTACGAGCAGTACTTC.

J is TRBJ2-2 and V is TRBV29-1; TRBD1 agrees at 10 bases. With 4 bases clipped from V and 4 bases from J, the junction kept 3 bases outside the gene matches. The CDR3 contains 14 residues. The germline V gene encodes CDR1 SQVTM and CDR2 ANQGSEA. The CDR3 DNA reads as TGCAGCGTTGCCCGGACAGGGGGCACCGGGGAGCTGTTTTTT. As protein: CSVARTGGTGELFF.

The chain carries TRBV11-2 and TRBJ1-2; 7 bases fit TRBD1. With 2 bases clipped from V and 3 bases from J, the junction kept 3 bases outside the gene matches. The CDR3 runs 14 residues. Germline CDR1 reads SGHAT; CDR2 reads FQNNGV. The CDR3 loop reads CASSLLGTDYGYTF. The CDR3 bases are TGTGCCAGCAGCTTACTAGGGACAGACTATGGCTACACCTTC.

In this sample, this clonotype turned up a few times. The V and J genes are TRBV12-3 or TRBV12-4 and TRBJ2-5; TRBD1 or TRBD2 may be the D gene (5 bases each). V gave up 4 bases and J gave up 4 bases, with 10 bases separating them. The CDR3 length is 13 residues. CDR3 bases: TGTGCCAGCAGTTCGGGACGGAGAGAGACCCAGTACTTC. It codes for CASSSGRRETQYF.